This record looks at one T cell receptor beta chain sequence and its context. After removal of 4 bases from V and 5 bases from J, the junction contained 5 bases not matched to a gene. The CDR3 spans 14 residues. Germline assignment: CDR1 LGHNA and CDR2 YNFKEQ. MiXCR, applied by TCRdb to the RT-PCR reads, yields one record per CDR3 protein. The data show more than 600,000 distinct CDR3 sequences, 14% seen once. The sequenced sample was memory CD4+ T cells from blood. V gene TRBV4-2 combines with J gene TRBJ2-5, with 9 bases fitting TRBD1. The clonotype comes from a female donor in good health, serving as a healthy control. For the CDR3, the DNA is TGTGCCAGCAGCCCGGGACAGGGCCCGGAGACCCAGTACTTC. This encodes CASSPGQGPETQYF.